Following are 27 T cell receptor beta chains from one sample sequenced in a study of blood T cell repertoires in COVID-19. Using immunoSEQ multiplex PCR, the repertoire was profiled, and TCRdb retains in-frame clones only, with some absent. The data hold 450,000 to 500,000 clones, with approximately 83% observed a single time. Sample: peripheral blood. These receptors originate from a human donor in a cohort sampled during active COVID-19.

The chain is built from TRBV28 and TRBJ1-1; D not resolved. The V end was cut by 2 bases, the J end by 7 bases, with 8 bases between. This CDR3 spans 12 amino acids. From germline, CDR1 is MDHEN and CDR2 SYDVKM. DNA of the CDR3: TGTGCCAGCAGTTTAAGAAGGAGTGAAGCTTTCTTT. It is translated as CASSLRRSEAFF.

The chain employs TRBV5-1 and TRBJ2-7; 16 bases map to TRBD2. This CDR3 spans 15 amino acids. Germline lookup yields CDR1 SGHRS and CDR2 YFSETQ. V dropped 4 bases and J dropped 7; count of bases not matched to a gene: 5. This CDR3 reads CASSGTSGRVGEQYF. The CDR3 DNA sequence: TGCGCCAGCAGCGGGACTAGCGGGAGGGTGGGGGAGCAGTACTTC.

This clone was counted many times. The chain employs TRBV12-5 and TRBJ2-1; the D gene is possibly TRBD2 (6 bases). CDR1 and CDR2 (germline): LGHNT, FRNRAP. The V end was cut by 5 bases, the J end by 7 bases, with 15 bases between. This CDR3 has 14 residues. This CDR3 is CASGPGDSRNEQFF. The CDR3 DNA follows: TGTGCTAGTGGTCCGGGGGATTCGCGGAATGAGCAGTTCTTC.

V usage is TRBV11-1 and J usage is TRBJ2-2, with 7 bases that match TRBD1. Trimming cost V 5 bases and J 5 bases; bases outside gene matches: 8. This CDR3 is 15 amino acids long. Germline CDR1 reads SGHAT; CDR2 reads FQDESV (reference sequence). CDR3 nucleotide sequence: TGTGCCAGCAGCACCCGACAGGGTTGGACCGGGGAGCTGTTTTTT. Translation gives CASSTRQGWTGELFF.

The rearrangement joins TRBV24-1 to TRBJ1-6, with TRBD1 matching 7 bases. This CDR3 region has 17 residues. The germline gives CDR1 KGHDR, CDR2 SFDVKD. The J segment lost 6 bases and the V segment lost 6 bases, leaving 13 bases of the junction unmatched. The DNA of the CDR3 is TGTGCCACCAGTAGGGACAGCATCCAAGAGAGTAATTCACCCCTCCACTTT. Amino acid sequence: CATSRDSIQESNSPLHF.

This chain uses TRBV4-3 with TRBJ1-1; 10 bases match TRBD1. The germline gives CDR1 LGHNA, CDR2 YSLEER. There are 17 residues in the CDR3. After removal of 0 bases from V and 0 bases from J, the junction contained 4 bases not matched to a gene. CDR3 nucleotide sequence: TGCGCCAGCAGCCAAGATAGGGACAGGGGTTTGAACACTGAAGCTTTCTTT. Translation: CASSQDRDRGLNTEAFF.

This clone showed up just once. The V and J genes are TRBV7-9 and TRBJ1-2, with a weak D call TRBD1 (6 bases). Per germline, CDR1 SEHNR and CDR2 FQNEAQ (reference sequence). The CDR3 has 14 amino acids. Trimming took off 6 bases at V and 7 bases at J, with 18 bases between the two ends. CDR3 bases: TGTGCCAGCAGGAATATAGGGGGGGCCGGTGGCTACACCTTC. It is translated as CASRNIGGAGGYTF. Complete variable domain (other parts from reference TRBV7-9 and TRBJ1-2): DTGVSQNPRHKITKRGQNVTFRCDPISEHNRLYWYRQTLGQGPEFLTYFQNEAQLEKSRLLSDRFSAERPKGSFSTLEIQRTEQGDSAMYLCASRNIGGAGGYTFGSGTRLTVV.

V usage is TRBV15 and J usage is TRBJ2-1, with TRBD2 matching over 12 bases. CDR3 length: 16 residues. The germline CDR1 and CDR2 sequences are LNHNV and YYDKDF (reference sequence). J gave up 7 bases and V 1 base, and 5 bases lay outside the gene matches. CDR3 nucleotide sequence: TGTGCCACCAGCAGAGGCCCAACTAGCGGGGGGAATGAGCAGTTCTTC. Translating it yields CATSRGPTSGGNEQFF.

V and J are TRBV7-2 and TRBJ2-1, with 11 bases lining up with TRBD2. With 2 bases clipped from V and 1 base from J, the junction kept 10 bases outside the gene matches. Germline V gene lookup returns CDR1 SGHTA and CDR2 FQGNSA. The CDR3 is 19 amino acids. CDR3 sequence reads: CASSLKTSGSRGSYNEQFF. DNA for the CDR3: TGTGCCAGCAGCTTAAAAACTAGCGGGAGTAGGGGGTCCTACAATGAGCAGTTCTTC.

The CDR3 sequence: CASRPGQATDTQYF. DNA of the CDR3: TGTGCCAGCAGACCTGGACAGGCCACAGATACGCAGTATTTT. The genes are TRBV6-5 and TRBJ2-3; 7 positions agree with TRBD1. The CDR3 has 14 residues. From germline, CDR1 is MNHEY and CDR2 SVGAGI. The ends lost 6 bases at V and 2 bases at J; junction bases unmatched: 5.

The chain recombines TRBV28 with TRBJ1-2; D is undetermined. Germline-derived CDR1 and CDR2 are MDHEN and SYDVKM. Trimming stripped 8 bases from V and 0 bases from J, with 25 bases between. This CDR3 spans 18 amino acids. CDR3 coding DNA: TGTGCCAGCTATACGGCCACCGGGGTGAGATACCCTAACTATGGCTACACCTTC. Amino acid sequence: CASYTATGVRYPNYGYTF.

This clone was counted a single time. The genes are TRBV29-1 and TRBJ2-7; D may be TRBD2 (6 bases). In germline, CDR1 is SQVTM, CDR2 ANQGSEA. This CDR3 contains 13 residues. V lost 6 bases to trimming and J lost 6 bases, with 18 bases between them. The CDR3 DNA is TGCAGCGTCGGCGGAGGGGAAACGGTCGAGCAGTACTTC. Its translation: CSVGGGETVEQYF.

V and J are TRBV3-1 (or the pseudogene TRBV3-2) and TRBJ1-1; the D is unclear. The V end lost 4 bases, the J end lost 8 bases, and 8 bases lay between the germline ends. Germline-derived CDR1 and CDR2 are LGHDT and YNNKEL (reference sequence). The CDR3 consists of 11 residues. CDR3 DNA: TGTGCCAGCAGCCTTCCTTTCGAAGCTTTCTTT. Amino acids: CASSLPFEAFF.

CDR3 sequence reads: CASWRGGTVNTEAFF. The CDR3 nucleotides read TGTGCCAGCTGGAGAGGGGGGACAGTGAACACTGAAGCTTTCTTT. The genes are TRBV28 and TRBJ1-1; TRBD1 matches 7 bases. CDR1 and CDR2 (germline): MDHEN, SYDVKM. Losses at the gene ends were 8 bases for V and 0 bases for J; bases not matched to a gene: 9. This CDR3 spans 15 amino acids.

The chain employs TRBV2 and TRBJ1-5; TRBD1 might be the D (6 bases). The V gene's germline CDR1 is SNHLY and CDR2 FYNNEI. CDR3 size: 14 residues. V was shortened by 3 bases and J by 4 bases, with 10 bases between the two germline ends. CDR3 residues: CASSDGQSNQPQHF. In DNA, the CDR3 is TGTGCCAGCAGTGACGGACAGAGTAATCAGCCCCAGCATTTT.

The chain recombines TRBV10-3 with TRBJ1-2, with TRBD1 matching over 11 bases. V shed 5 bases, J shed 8 bases, and the junction held 7 bases outside the gene matches. CDR1 is ENHRY and CDR2 is SYGVKD in the germline V gene. The CDR3 sequence is 14 residues long. CDR3 coding DNA: TGTGCCATCAGTAAAGGGACAGGGGGTGGGGGCTACACCTTC. Amino acid sequence: CAISKGTGGGGYTF.

This clone was seen just once. V is TRBV19 and J is TRBJ1-1; 9 positions agree with TRBD1. V trimming: 3 bases; J trimming: 1 base; junction bases outside the gene matches: 9. Germline loops: CDR1 LNHDA, CDR2 SQIVND (reference sequence). This CDR3 is built from 17 residues. This chain's CDR3 is CASSISGQGGWNTEAFF. The CDR3 bases are TGTGCCAGTAGTATTTCGGGACAGGGAGGTTGGAACACTGAAGCTTTCTTT.

This CDR3 reads CASSPGTASSYEQYF. The CDR3 DNA follows: TGTGCCAGTAGTCCGGGGACAGCCAGCTCCTACGAGCAGTACTTC. This rearrangement joins TRBV19 to TRBJ2-7; 7 nucleotides agree with TRBD1. The germline V gene has CDR1 LNHDA and CDR2 SQIVND (reference sequence). CDR3 length equals 15 residues. J was trimmed by 0 bases and V by 5 bases; bases with no gene match: 7. The full variable domain, completed using reference TRBV19 and TRBJ2-7, is DGGITQSPKYLFRKEGQNVTLSCEQNLNHDAMYWYRQDPGQGLRLIYYSQIVNDFQKGDIAEGYSVSREKKESFPLTVTSAQKNPTAFYLCASSPGTASSYEQYFGPGTRLTVT.

V gene TRBV30 combines with J gene TRBJ2-1, with TRBD2 matching 15 bases. Germline CDR1 is GTSNPN and CDR2 is SVGIG (reference sequence). Germline trimming cut 4 bases from V and 7 bases from J; bases unmatched to any gene: 14. CDR3 length: 18 residues. CDR3 loop: CAWTKRRGLAGGENEQFF. CDR3 bases: TGTGCCTGGACTAAACGACGGGGACTAGCGGGAGGAGAGAATGAGCAGTTCTTC.

This chain joins TRBV19 and TRBJ2-4, with TRBD1 identical over 9 bases. This CDR3 spans 15 amino acids. V shed 5 bases and J 2 bases; nucleotides not matched to a gene: 4. Germline V lookup: CDR1 LNHDA, CDR2 SQIVND (reference sequence). The CDR3 protein is CASSLGQGTKNIQYF. In DNA, the CDR3 is TGTGCCAGTAGTCTAGGACAGGGGACCAAAAACATTCAGTACTTC.

This rearrangement joins TRBV4-2 to TRBJ2-2; D may be TRBD2 (6 bases). V was pared by 4 bases and J by 5 bases, with 17 bases between. The germline V gene encodes CDR1 LGHNA and CDR2 YNFKEQ. CDR3 length: 16 amino acids. CDR3 loop: CASSPSSSVGTGELFF. The CDR3 coding sequence is TGTGCCAGCAGCCCTAGCTCTAGCGTAGGAACCGGGGAGCTGTTTTTT.

The chain combines TRBV10-3 with TRBJ1-1; 7 positions match TRBD1. The CDR3 extends over 14 amino acids. Germline V gene sequence: CDR1 ENHRY, CDR2 SYGVKD. The J segment lost 4 bases and the V segment lost 6 bases, leaving 8 bases of the junction unmatched. This CDR3 reads CAISESTGVTEAFF. The CDR3 DNA reads TGTGCCATCAGCGAATCAACAGGGGTCACTGAAGCTTTCTTT.

The genes are TRBV24-1 and TRBJ1-2, with D maybe TRBD1 (6 bases). This CDR3 has 15 amino acids. Germline CDR1 and CDR2: KGHDR and SFDVKD. Deletions cut 2 bases from V and 6 bases from J, with 15 bases between. CDR3 loop: CATSDWTDSEDGYTF. CDR3 in DNA: TGTGCCACCAGTGATTGGACGGACAGTGAGGATGGCTACACCTTC.

This clone has more than one count but fewer than ten. The CDR3 DNA reads TGTGCCAGCAGCCCCCGACCCGGGACTTCGGATGGGGCTTTCTTT. It encodes CASSPRPGTSDGAFF. V is TRBV9 and J is TRBJ1-1; perhaps TRBD1 as D (5 bases). CDR1 is SGDLS, CDR2 YYNGEE, per germline. The length of the CDR3 is 15 residues. V was pared by 4 bases and J by 11 bases, with 24 bases between.

V usage is TRBV15 and J usage is TRBJ2-7; 13 bases map to TRBD2. Germline V gives CDR1 LNHNV, CDR2 YYDKDF (reference sequence). There are 18 residues in the CDR3. V trimming: 0 bases; J trimming: 7 bases; junction bases outside the gene matches: 12. The CDR3 DNA sequence: TGTGCCACCAGCAGAGATGTTAGGACTAGCGGGAGACCATGGGAGCAGTACTTC. Its protein is CATSRDVRTSGRPWEQYF.

The CDR3 here is CATEGTGRETQYF. For the CDR3, the DNA is TGCGCCACCGAAGGGACAGGAAGAGAGACCCAGTACTTC. The chain combines TRBV5-1 with TRBJ2-5, with 8 nucleotides matching TRBD1. This CDR3 is 13 amino acids long. With 9 bases clipped from V and 4 bases from J, the junction kept 8 bases outside the gene matches. CDR1 and CDR2 from the germline V gene are SGHRS and YFSETQ.

The genes are TRBV3-1 (or the pseudogene TRBV3-2) and TRBJ2-1, with 10 bases matching TRBD2. From germline, CDR1 is LGHDT and CDR2 YNNKEL (reference sequence). The CDR3 has 15 amino acids. V dropped 6 bases and J dropped 5; count of bases not matched to a gene: 7. CDR3 nucleotides: TGTGCCAGCAGTACCAGGACTAGCGGTGACAATGAGCAGTTCTTC. Translating it yields CASSTRTSGDNEQFF.